A single sample gave rise to the 22 T cell receptor beta chains below, sequenced in a study of early T cells in non-severe SARS-CoV-2 infection (dated by TCRdb to the early 2020s). Library preparation employed 5' RACE. The run used a NextSeq 500. The public sequencing data were trimmed at Q25 with fastp and processed into clonotypes with MiXCR by TCRdb, which kept only in-frame beta chains. Each entry is one CDR3 protein sequence, shown with its most common DNA and genes. This sample comprises about 50,000 distinct CDR3 sequences, about 9.3% of them detected only once. The ten largest make up 15% of the sample. Source material: whole blood. All receptors come from an adult who was a healthcare worker with PCR-confirmed SARS-CoV-2 infection or an uninfected control (not recorded which).

There are a few counts of this clonotype. The J gene is TRBJ1-1, the V gene TRBV12-3 or TRBV12-4, with D unclear. Trimming stripped 7 bases from V and 3 bases from J, with 15 bases between. There are 14 residues in the CDR3. CDR3: CASTRVQTYTEAFF. CDR3 DNA: TGTGCCAGCACCCGAGTCCAGACTTACACTGAAGCTTTCTTT.

This clonotype was observed many times. The CDR3 DNA is TGCAGTGCTAGAGATCTTGGGGGAGGGCCAGATACGCAGTATTTT. Protein: CSARDLGGGPDTQYF. The chain has TRBV20-1 and TRBJ2-3, with 7 positions matching TRBD2. J was trimmed by 4 bases and V by 0 bases; bases with no gene match: 7. Germline V lookup: CDR1 DFQATT, CDR2 SNEGSKA (reference sequence). The CDR3 contains 15 residues.

Notes on this clonotype: Since a far larger clone is one base different, this is likely a read error. The chain carries TRBV6-2 or TRBV6-3 and TRBJ2-5; D not resolved. V was shortened by 6 bases and J by 0 bases, with 2 bases between the two germline ends. The CDR3 spans 11 residues. Germline CDR1 is MNHEY and CDR2 is SVGEGT. CDR3 coding DNA: TGTGCCAGCAGCCACCAAGAGACCCAGTACTTC. This encodes CASSHQETQYF.

The chain has TRBV20-1 and TRBJ2-7, with TRBD1 identical over 11 bases. Trimming removed 6 bases from V and 3 bases from J; junction bases left unmatched: 4. The germline V gene has CDR1 DFQATT and CDR2 SNEGSKA (reference sequence). CDR3 length equals 13 residues. The CDR3 here is CSAMGQGGYEQYF. The CDR3 DNA reads TGCAGTGCAATGGGACAGGGGGGCTACGAGCAGTACTTC.

A few counts support this clonotype. This sequence joins TRBV9 and TRBJ2-7; D possibly uses TRBD1 or TRBD2 (5 bases each). With 4 bases removed from V and 6 bases from J, the gap between germline ends came to 17 bases. The CDR3 is 14 residues long. CDR1 and CDR2 from the germline V gene are SGDLS and YYNGEE. CDR3 in amino acids: CASSPTGTASEQYF. The CDR3 bases are TGTGCCAGCAGCCCCACTGGGACCGCGAGCGAGCAGTACTTC.

This clonotype was recorded a few times. The V and J genes are TRBV29-1 and TRBJ1-1, with 7 bases aligning to TRBD1. The V gene end was trimmed by 6 bases and the J gene end by 3 bases; junction bases not matched to a gene: 10. The CDR3 contains 14 residues. In germline, CDR1 is SQVTM, CDR2 ANQGSEA. The CDR3, as DNA: TGCAGCGTCAAGCACACCAGGGGGGACACTGAAGCTTTCTTT. This encodes CSVKHTRGDTEAFF. The variable domain in full, with the rest retrieved from reference TRBV29-1 and TRBJ1-1, is SAVISQKPSRDICQRGTSLTIQCQVDSQVTMMFWYRQQPGQSLTLIATANQGSEATYESGFVIDKFPISRPNLTFSTLTVSNMSPEDSSIYLCSVKHTRGDTEAFFGQGTRLTVV.

This clonotype was detected ten times or more. V usage is TRBV27 and J usage is TRBJ2-1, with D maybe TRBD2 (6 bases). V was cut by 0 bases and J by 10 bases, with 10 bases left in between. CDR1 MNHEY and CDR2 SMNVEV come from the germline V gene (reference sequence). The length of the CDR3 is 13 residues. The CDR3 bases are TGTGCCAGCAGTTTATCAGGAAGCGGGGAGCAGTTCTTC. Translated: CASSLSGSGEQFF.

The V call is TRBV29-1, the J call TRBJ2-1; tentative D call: TRBD2 (6 bases). The CDR3 is 14 residues long. Trimming removed 7 bases from V and 3 bases from J, with 16 bases in between. Germline loops: CDR1 SQVTM, CDR2 ANQGSEA. The CDR3 DNA is TGCAGCGCCCGGGGCGGGGCACTCTACAATGAGCAGTTCTTC. It encodes CSARGGALYNEQFF.

There are many counts of this clonotype. The rearrangement links TRBV6-2 or TRBV6-3 to TRBJ1-2; D is unclear. V lost 0 bases to trimming and J lost 4 bases, with 9 bases between them. In germline, CDR1 is MNHEY, CDR2 SVGEGT. The CDR3 is 14 amino acids. The DNA for the CDR3 is TGTGCCAGCAGTTACTCGAACGTGCGCTATGGCTACACCTTC. This encodes CASSYSNVRYGYTF.

This clonotype has a handful of counts. V gene TRBV5-4 combines with J gene TRBJ2-5, with D unclear. The CDR3 is 14 residues long. Germline-derived CDR1 and CDR2 are SGHNT and YYREEE (reference sequence). The V end was cut by 2 bases, the J end by 4 bases, with 12 bases between. CDR3 in DNA: TGTGCCAGCAGCTTATCCGCCGGTTCAGAGACCCAGTACTTC. Translation gives CASSLSAGSETQYF. Using reference TRBV5-4 and TRBJ2-5 for the parts outside the CDR3, the full variable domain is ETGVTQSPTHLIKTRGQQVTLRCSSQSGHNTVSWYQQALGQGPQFIFQYYREEENGRGNFPPRFSGLQFPNYSSELNVNALELDDSALYLCASSLSAGSETQYFGPGTRLLVL.

The chain uses TRBV28 and TRBJ2-7; perhaps D is TRBD1 or TRBD2 (5 bases each). There are 15 residues in the CDR3. CDR1 is MDHEN and CDR2 is SYDVKM in the germline V gene. Trimming cost V 7 bases and J 0 bases, with 16 bases left between them. CDR3 in DNA: TGTGCCAGCACCTCGGCCGGGGCATCCTCCTACGAGCAGTACTTC. Protein product: CASTSAGASSYEQYF.

The chain carries TRBV18 and TRBJ2-5, with D maybe TRBD2 (6 bases). The CDR3 has 18 residues. Germline CDR1 is KGHSH and CDR2 is LQKENI. V lost 1 base and J lost 5, with 23 bases in between. This chain's CDR3 is CASSPQGPSATLGETQYF. CDR3 bases: TGTGCCAGCTCACCACAGGGACCTAGCGCTACACTGGGGGAGACCCAGTACTTC.

This clonotype was observed many times. This sequence joins TRBV6-6 and TRBJ1-1; possible D gene TRBD1, 6 bases. V was trimmed by 6 bases and J by 4 bases, leaving 12 bases between them. Germline V lookup: CDR1 MNHNY, CDR2 SVGAGI (reference sequence). The CDR3 is made up of 13 amino acids. The CDR3 nucleotides read TGTGCCAGCAGGAGGACAGAGGGCACTGAAGCTTTCTTT. This codes for CASRRTEGTEAFF.

This clonotype is deemed medium-sized (0.01 to 0.1%). The J gene is TRBJ2-1, the V gene TRBV7-8, with D possibly TRBD1 on 5 matching bases. The V end lost 1 base, the J end lost 3 bases, and 10 bases lay between the germline ends. The CDR3 runs 15 residues. Germline V lookup: CDR1 SGHVS, CDR2 FQNEAQ. The CDR3 DNA follows: TGTGCCAGCAGCTTAGTACCAGGGCGCTACAATGAGCAGTTCTTC. Translated: CASSLVPGRYNEQFF.

The V call is TRBV20-1, the J call TRBJ1-1; D gene ambiguous. The germline gives CDR1 DFQATT, CDR2 SNEGSKA (reference sequence). V lost 5 bases to trimming and J lost 3 bases, with 10 bases between them. CDR3 length: 12 amino acids. This CDR3 is CSAYNMDTEAFF. The DNA of the CDR3 is TGCAGTGCTTATAACATGGACACTGAAGCTTTCTTT.

V usage is TRBV28 and J usage is TRBJ1-3, with TRBD1 matching over 7 bases. Germline V CDR1 and CDR2: MDHEN, SYDVKM. The CDR3 consists of 15 residues. The V gene end was trimmed by 8 bases and the J gene end by 2 bases; junction bases not matched to a gene: 9. The CDR3: CASGQQGKTGNTIYF. CDR3 nucleotide sequence: TGTGCCAGCGGTCAACAGGGGAAAACTGGAAACACCATATATTTT.

The chain couples TRBV28 to TRBJ2-2; D gene uncertain. Trimming cost V 3 bases and J 0 bases, with 8 bases left between them. The CDR3 totals 15 residues. The V gene's germline CDR1 is MDHEN and CDR2 SYDVKM. Here the CDR3 reads CASSFHTTNTGELFF. The CDR3 bases are TGTGCCAGCAGTTTCCACACAACGAACACCGGGGAGCTGTTTTTT.

This clonotype was detected many times. The rearrangement links TRBV5-4 to TRBJ2-1; 7 bases match TRBD2. V was pared by 4 bases and J by 5 bases, with 3 bases of the junction left unmatched. CDR1 and CDR2 from the germline V gene are SGHNT and YYREEE (reference sequence). This CDR3 region has 13 residues. CDR3 in DNA: TGTGCCAGCAGCCGGGACTACAACAATGAGCAGTTCTTC. This translates into CASSRDYNNEQFF.

At least ten counts were recorded for this clonotype. The chain combines TRBV20-1 with TRBJ1-4; no reliable D call. This CDR3 is built from 14 residues. Per germline, CDR1 DFQATT and CDR2 SNEGSKA (reference sequence). V was trimmed by 1 base and J by 3 bases, leaving 9 bases between them. The CDR3 DNA reads as TGCAGTGCTAGAGTTGGCGCAGCTAATGAAAAACTGTTTTTT. This codes for CSARVGAANEKLFF.

This clonotype was seen a few times. The rearrangement uses TRBV6-5 and TRBJ2-1; no firm D call. Germline V lookup: CDR1 MNHEY, CDR2 SVGAGI. Trimming shortened V by 2 bases and J by 3 bases, and 20 bases separated the two germline ends. This CDR3 is 18 amino acids long. The CDR3 nucleotides read TGTGCCAGCAGTTACAGGAAACCGATTGAATTAGGCTACAATGAGCAGTTCTTC. This sequence encodes CASSYRKPIELGYNEQFF.

In this sample, this clonotype turned up a few times. The chain carries TRBV19 and TRBJ1-3, with D tentatively TRBD1 (5 bases). Germline V gene data show CDR1 as LNHDA and CDR2 as SQIVND (reference sequence). V gave up 11 bases and J gave up 2 bases, with 16 bases separating them. The CDR3 is made up of 14 amino acids. In nucleotides, the CDR3 is TGTGCCGCTAGCAGAGGGGTTCCTGGAAACACCATATATTTT. It is translated as CAASRGVPGNTIYF.

This clonotype was picked up many times. The V and J genes are TRBV28 and TRBJ2-2, with D tentatively TRBD1 or TRBD2 (5 bases each). Germline values: CDR1 MDHEN, CDR2 SYDVKM. The length of the CDR3 is 14 residues. Trimming took 4 bases from V and 3 from J, leaving 9 bases between them. The CDR3 DNA reads TGTGCCAGCAGTTCTCCGGGACACACCGGGGAGCTGTTTTTT. Its protein is CASSSPGHTGELFF.